Detailed here is one T cell receptor beta chain. Its target is not known. Trimming pared 1 base from V and 2 bases from J, leaving 15 bases between. Germline assignment: CDR1 SGHRS and CDR2 YFSETQ. This CDR3 contains 16 residues. The data belong to a study of shared clonotypes between healthy human individuals. Study-level findings and limits: Rarefaction revealed incomplete sorted-subset sequencing despite large depth.

Some clones are missing from TCRdb's copy, which holds only in-frame ones; the method was immunoSEQ multiplex PCR. The sample carries 2 million to 2.5 million clones, approximately 94% recorded once. The chain joins TRBV5-1 to TRBJ2-5; D call uncertain. Source material: naive CD4+ T cells sorted from blood. Noted subset: CD45RA+ positively selected. The sequence was obtained from a man between 18 and 29 years old in good health. The CDR3 DNA is TGCGCCAGCAGCTTGATGGCGTATGGGTTTCAAGAGACCCAGTACTTC. Residues: CASSLMAYGFQETQYF.